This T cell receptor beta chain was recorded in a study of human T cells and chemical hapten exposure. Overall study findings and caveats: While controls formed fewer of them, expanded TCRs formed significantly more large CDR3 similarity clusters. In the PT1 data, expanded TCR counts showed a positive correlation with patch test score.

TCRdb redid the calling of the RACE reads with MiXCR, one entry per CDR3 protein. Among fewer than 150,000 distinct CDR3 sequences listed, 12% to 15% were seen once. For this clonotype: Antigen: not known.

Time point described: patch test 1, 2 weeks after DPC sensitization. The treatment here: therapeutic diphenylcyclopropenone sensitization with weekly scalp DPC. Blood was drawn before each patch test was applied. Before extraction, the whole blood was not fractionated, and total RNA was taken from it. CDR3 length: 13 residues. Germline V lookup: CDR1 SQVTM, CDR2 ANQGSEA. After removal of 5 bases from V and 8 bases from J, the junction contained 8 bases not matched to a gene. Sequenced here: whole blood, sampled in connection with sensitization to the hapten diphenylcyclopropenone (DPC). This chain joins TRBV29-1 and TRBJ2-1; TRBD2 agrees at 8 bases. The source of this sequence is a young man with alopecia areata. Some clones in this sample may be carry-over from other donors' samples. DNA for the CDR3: TGCAGCGTTAGCGGGGGCTTCGGCGATGAGCAGTTCTTC. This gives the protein CSVSGGFGDEQFF.